This T cell receptor beta chain appears in the sequencing data of a study of cytomegalovirus exposure and HLA in healthy donors. CDR3 length: 15 amino acids. From germline, CDR1 is LNHDA and CDR2 SQIVND (reference sequence). Trimming took 5 bases from V and 2 from J, leaving 15 bases between them. PCR used 60 Vbeta primers and 13 Jbeta primers. Using immunoSEQ multiplex PCR, the repertoire was profiled, and TCRdb retains in-frame clones only, with some absent. The sample carries around 140,000 clones, 60% to 85% recorded once. The sample consisted of PBMCs. The receptor was derived from a man aged 25 to 40 in good health and CMV-seronegative. The chain recombines TRBV19 with TRBJ2-5, with D possibly TRBD1 on 5 matching bases. Here the CDR3 reads CASSFWKGPQETQYF. The CDR3 DNA is TGTGCCAGTAGTTTCTGGAAGGGGCCTCAAGAGACCCAGTACTTC.